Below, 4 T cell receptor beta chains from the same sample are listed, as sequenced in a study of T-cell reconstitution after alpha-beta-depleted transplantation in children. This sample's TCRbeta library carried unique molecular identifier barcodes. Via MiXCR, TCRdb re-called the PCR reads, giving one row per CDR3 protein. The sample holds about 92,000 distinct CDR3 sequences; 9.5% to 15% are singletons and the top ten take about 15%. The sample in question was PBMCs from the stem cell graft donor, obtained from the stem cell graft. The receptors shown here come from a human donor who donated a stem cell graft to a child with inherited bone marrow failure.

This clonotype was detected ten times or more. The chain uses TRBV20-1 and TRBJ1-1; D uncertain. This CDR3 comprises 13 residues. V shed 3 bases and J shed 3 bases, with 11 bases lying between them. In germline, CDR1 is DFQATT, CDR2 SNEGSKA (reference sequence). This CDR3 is CSASHMRDTEAFF. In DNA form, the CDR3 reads TGCAGTGCTAGCCACATGAGGGACACTGAAGCTTTCTTT.

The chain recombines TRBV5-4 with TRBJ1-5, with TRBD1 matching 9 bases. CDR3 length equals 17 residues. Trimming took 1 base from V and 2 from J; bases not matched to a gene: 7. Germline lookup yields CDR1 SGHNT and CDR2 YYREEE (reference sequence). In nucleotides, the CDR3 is TGTGCCAGCAGCTTGACACAGGGGGCTGGGGGCAATCAGCCCCAGCATTTT. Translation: CASSLTQGAGGNQPQHF.

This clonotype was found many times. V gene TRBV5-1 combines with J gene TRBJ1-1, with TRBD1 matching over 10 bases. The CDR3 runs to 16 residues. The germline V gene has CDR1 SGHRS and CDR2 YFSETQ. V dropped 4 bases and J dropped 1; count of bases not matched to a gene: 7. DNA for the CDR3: TGCGCCAGCAGCCGAGGGACAGGGGCTACGAACACTGAAGCTTTCTTT. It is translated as CASSRGTGATNTEAFF. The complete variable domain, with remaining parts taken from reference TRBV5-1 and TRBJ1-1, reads KAGVTQTPRYLIKTRGQQVTLSCSPISGHRSVSWYQQTPGQGLQFLFEYFSETQRNKGNFPGRFSGRQFSNSRSEMNVSTLELGDSALYLCASSRGTGATNTEAFFGQGTRLTVV.

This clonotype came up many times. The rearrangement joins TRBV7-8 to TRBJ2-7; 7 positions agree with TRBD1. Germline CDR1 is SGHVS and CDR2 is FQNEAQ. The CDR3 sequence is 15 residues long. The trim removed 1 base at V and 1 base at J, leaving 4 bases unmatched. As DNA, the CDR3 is TGTGCCAGCAGCTTAGAAGGGGGCCTTTCCTACGAGCAGTACTTC. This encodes CASSLEGGLSYEQYF.